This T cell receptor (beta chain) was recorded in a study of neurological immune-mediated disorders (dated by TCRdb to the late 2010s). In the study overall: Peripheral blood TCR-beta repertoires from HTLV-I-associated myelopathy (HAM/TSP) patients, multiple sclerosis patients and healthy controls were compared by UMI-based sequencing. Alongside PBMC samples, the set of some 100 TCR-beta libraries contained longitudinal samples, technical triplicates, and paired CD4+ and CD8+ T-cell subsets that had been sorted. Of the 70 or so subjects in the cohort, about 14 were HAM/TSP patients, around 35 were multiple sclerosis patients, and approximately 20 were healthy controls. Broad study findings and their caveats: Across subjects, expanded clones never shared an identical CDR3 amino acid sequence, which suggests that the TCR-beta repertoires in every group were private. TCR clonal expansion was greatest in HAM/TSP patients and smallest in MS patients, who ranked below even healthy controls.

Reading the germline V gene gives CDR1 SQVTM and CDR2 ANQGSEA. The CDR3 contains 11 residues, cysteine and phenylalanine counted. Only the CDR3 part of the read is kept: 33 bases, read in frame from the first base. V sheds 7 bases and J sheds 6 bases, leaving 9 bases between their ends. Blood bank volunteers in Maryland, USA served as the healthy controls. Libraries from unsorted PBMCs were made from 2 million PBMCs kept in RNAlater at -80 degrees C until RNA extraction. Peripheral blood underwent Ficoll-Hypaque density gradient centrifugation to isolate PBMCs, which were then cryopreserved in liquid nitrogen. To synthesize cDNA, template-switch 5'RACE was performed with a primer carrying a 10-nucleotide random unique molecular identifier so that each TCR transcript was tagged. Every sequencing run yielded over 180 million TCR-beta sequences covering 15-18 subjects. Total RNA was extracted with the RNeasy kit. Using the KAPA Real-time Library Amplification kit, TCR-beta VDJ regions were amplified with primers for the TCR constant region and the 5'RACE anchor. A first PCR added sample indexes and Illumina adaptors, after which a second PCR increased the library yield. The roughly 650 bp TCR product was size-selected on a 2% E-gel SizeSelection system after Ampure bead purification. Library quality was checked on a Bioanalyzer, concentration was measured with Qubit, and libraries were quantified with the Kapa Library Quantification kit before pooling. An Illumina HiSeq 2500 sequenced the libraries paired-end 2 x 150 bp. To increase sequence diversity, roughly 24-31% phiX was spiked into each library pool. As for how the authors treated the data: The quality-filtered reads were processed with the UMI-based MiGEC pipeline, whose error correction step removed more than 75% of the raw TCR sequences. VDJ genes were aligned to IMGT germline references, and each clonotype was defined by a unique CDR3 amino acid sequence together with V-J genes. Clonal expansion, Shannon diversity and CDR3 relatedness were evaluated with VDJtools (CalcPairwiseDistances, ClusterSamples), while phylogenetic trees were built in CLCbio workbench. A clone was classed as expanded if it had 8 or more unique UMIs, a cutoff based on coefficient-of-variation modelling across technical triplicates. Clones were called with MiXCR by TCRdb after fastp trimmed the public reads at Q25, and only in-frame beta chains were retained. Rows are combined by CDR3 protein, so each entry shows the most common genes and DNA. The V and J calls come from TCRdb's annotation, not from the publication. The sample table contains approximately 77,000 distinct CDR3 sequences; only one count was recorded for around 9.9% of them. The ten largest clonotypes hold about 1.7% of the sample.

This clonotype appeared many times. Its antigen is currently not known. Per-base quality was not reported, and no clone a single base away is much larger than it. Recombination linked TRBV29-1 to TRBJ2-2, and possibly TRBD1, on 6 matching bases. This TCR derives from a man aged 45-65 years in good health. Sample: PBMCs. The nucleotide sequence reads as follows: TGCAGCGCTACAGGGCCCGGGGAGCTGTTTTTT. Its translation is CSATGPGELFF.